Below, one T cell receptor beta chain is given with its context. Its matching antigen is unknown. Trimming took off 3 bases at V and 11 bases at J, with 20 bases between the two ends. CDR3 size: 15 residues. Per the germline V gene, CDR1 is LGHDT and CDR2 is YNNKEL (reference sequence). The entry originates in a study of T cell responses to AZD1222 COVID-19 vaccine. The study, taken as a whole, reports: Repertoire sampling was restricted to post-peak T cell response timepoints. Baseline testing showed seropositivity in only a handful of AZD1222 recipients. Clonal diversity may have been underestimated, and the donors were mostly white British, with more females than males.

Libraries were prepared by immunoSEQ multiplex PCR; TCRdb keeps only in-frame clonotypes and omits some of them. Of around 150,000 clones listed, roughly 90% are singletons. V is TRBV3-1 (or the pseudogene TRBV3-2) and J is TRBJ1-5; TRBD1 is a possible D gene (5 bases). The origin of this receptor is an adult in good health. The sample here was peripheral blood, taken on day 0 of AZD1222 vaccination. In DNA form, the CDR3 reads TGTGCCAGCAGCCATCTCCGGGACTCCCTTACGACCCAGCATTTT. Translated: CASSHLRDSLTTQHF.